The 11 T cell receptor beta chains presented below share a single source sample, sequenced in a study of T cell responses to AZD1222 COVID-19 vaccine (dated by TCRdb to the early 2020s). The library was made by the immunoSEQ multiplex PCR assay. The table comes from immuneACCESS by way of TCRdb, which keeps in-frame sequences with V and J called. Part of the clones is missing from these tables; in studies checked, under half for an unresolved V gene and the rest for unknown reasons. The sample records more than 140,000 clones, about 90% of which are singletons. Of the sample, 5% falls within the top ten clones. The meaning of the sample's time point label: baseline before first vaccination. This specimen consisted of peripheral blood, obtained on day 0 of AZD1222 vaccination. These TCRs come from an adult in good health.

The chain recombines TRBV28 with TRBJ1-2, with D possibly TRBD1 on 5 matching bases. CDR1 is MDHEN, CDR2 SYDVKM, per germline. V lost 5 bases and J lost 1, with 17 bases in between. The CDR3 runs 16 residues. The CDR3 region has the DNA TGTGCCAGCAGTCCACACGGGACTTATATTAACTATGGCTACACCTTC. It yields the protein CASSPHGTYINYGYTF.

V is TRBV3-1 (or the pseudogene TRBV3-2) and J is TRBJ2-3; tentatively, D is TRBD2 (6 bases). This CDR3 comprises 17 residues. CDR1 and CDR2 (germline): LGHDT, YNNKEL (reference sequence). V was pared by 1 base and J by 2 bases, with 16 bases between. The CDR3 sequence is CASSQVGGGGYTDTQYF. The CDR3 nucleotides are TGTGCCAGCAGCCAAGTAGGTGGTGGAGGGTACACAGATACGCAGTATTTT.

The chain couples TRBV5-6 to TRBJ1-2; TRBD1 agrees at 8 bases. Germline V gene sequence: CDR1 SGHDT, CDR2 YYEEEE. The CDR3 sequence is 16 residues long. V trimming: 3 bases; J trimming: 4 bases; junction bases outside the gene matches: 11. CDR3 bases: TGTGCCAGCAGCTCTGGACAGGGCGTATTGAGCTATGGCTACACCTTC. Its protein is CASSSGQGVLSYGYTF.

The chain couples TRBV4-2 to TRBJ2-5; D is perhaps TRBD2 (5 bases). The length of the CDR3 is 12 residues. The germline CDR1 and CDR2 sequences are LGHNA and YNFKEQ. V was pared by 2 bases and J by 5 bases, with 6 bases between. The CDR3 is CASSQQRETQYF. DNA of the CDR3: TGTGCCAGCAGCCAACAGCGGGAGACCCAGTACTTC.

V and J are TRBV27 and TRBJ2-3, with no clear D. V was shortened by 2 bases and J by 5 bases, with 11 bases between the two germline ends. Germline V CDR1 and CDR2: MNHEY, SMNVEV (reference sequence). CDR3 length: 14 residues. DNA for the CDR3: TGTGCCAGCAGTTTACAATACTCGAGAGATACGCAGTATTTT. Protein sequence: CASSLQYSRDTQYF.

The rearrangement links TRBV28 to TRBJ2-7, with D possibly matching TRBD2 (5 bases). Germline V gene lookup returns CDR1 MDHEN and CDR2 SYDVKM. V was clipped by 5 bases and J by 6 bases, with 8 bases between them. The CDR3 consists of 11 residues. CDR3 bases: TGTGCCAGCAGTCTACTAGGCGAGCAGTACTTC. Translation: CASSLLGEQYF.

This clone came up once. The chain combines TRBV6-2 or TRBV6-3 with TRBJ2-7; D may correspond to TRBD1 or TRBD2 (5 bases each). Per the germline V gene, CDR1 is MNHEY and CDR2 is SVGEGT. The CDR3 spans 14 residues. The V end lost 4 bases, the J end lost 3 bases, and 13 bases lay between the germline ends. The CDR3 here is CASSSHRDLYEQYF. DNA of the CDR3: TGTGCCAGCAGTTCTCACCGGGACCTCTACGAGCAGTACTTC.

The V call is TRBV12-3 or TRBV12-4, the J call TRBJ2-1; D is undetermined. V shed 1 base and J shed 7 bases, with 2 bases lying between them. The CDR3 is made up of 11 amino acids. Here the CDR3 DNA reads TGTGCCAGCAGTTTAGTGAATGAGCAGTTCTTC. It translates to CASSLVNEQFF.

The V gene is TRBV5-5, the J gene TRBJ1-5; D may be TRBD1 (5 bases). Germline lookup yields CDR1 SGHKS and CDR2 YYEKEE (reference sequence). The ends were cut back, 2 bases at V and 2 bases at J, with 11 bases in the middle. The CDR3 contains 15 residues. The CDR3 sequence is CASSFRVGGNQPQHF. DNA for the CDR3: TGTGCCAGCAGCTTCAGGGTTGGGGGCAATCAGCCCCAGCATTTT.

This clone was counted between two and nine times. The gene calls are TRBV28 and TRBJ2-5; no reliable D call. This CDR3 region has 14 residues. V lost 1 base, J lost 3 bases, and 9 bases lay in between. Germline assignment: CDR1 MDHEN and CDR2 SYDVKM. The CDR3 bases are TGTGCCAGCAGTTTATCCGGGTTAAAAGAGACCCAGTACTTC. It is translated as CASSLSGLKETQYF.

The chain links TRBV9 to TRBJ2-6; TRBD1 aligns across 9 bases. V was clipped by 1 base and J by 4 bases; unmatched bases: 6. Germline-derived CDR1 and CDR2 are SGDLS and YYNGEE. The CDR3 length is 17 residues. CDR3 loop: CASSVFGTGQGANVLTF. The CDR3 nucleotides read TGTGCCAGCAGCGTATTTGGGACAGGGCAGGGGGCCAACGTCCTGACTTTC.